The 14 T cell receptor beta chains below come from one sample, sequenced in a study of blood T cell repertoires in COVID-19. TCRdb's table, derived via immunoSEQ multiplex PCR, lists solely in-frame clones and lacks some. The repertoire includes about 280,000 clones, about nine tenths of them detected once, and over 8.5% sits in the top ten. Sequenced: peripheral blood. Receptor source: a woman in her thirties with COVID-19, enrolled during active disease.

V is TRBV7-9 and J is TRBJ2-1; 9 bases align to TRBD1. Germline V CDR1 and CDR2: SEHNR, FQNEAQ (reference sequence). This CDR3 contains 16 residues. The V and J ends lost 4 bases and 8 bases, in that order; junction bases with no gene match: 12. CDR3 sequence: CASSWGWGQGAHEQFF. The DNA for the CDR3 is TGTGCCAGCAGCTGGGGGTGGGGACAGGGTGCCCATGAGCAGTTCTTC.

This clone was seen more than once but under ten times. The chain employs TRBV6-5 and TRBJ1-5, with TRBD1 as a possible D gene (6 bases). Per germline, CDR1 MNHEY and CDR2 SVGAGI. V lost 7 bases and J 4 bases, leaving 11 bases between the germline ends. CDR3 length: 13 amino acids. CDR3 sequence reads: CASTDSLNQPQHF. CDR3 in DNA: TGTGCCAGCACGGACAGTTTGAATCAGCCCCAGCATTTT.

The genes are TRBV5-1 and TRBJ1-3; TRBD1 agrees at 7 bases. This CDR3 region has 14 residues. The V segment lost 2 bases and the J segment 4 bases; nucleotides outside the gene matches: 3. Germline V lookup: CDR1 SGHRS, CDR2 YFSETQ. The CDR3 loop is CASSFDRVGNTIYF. The CDR3 DNA follows: TGCGCCAGCAGCTTCGACAGGGTGGGAAACACCATATATTTT.

The chain links TRBV11-2 to TRBJ2-5; D is perhaps TRBD2 (5 bases). CDR1 is SGHAT and CDR2 is FQNNGV in the germline V gene. The CDR3 length is 15 residues. Trimming removed 0 bases from V and 9 bases from J, with 17 bases in between. The CDR3 nucleotides read TGTGCCAGCAGCTTAGATCCGGGAATATCCATGGCCCAGTACTTC. Its protein is CASSLDPGISMAQYF.

The chain uses TRBV13 and TRBJ2-3, with TRBD2 identical over 7 bases. Germline-derived CDR1 and CDR2 are PRHDT and FYEKMQ (reference sequence). V shed 0 bases and J 5 bases; nucleotides not matched to a gene: 5. This CDR3 contains 15 residues. The CDR3 coding sequence is TGTGCCAGCAGCTTAGGGGACCGCGGGGGAGATACGCAGTATTTT. Its translation is CASSLGDRGGDTQYF.

The chain is built from TRBV29-1 and TRBJ2-5, with TRBD1 matching over 9 bases. The CDR3 has 15 amino acids. The V gene end was trimmed by 1 base and the J gene end by 4 bases; junction bases not matched to a gene: 7. Germline-derived CDR1 and CDR2 are SQVTM and ANQGSEA. The CDR3 coding sequence is TGCAGCGTTGAAGGGACAGGGGAGGGTGTAGAGACCCAGTACTTC. Its protein is CSVEGTGEGVETQYF.

The V call is TRBV28, the J call TRBJ2-4; possible D gene TRBD1, 5 bases. Germline CDR1 reads MDHEN; CDR2 reads SYDVKM. The length of the CDR3 is 17 residues. Deletions cut 6 bases from V and 1 base from J, with 19 bases between. The chain's CDR3 is CASSPNYLGVAKNIQYF. DNA of the CDR3: TGTGCCAGCAGCCCCAACTATCTAGGGGTTGCCAAAAACATTCAGTACTTC.

There are many counts of this clone. This rearrangement joins TRBV5-4 to TRBJ2-5; tentatively, D is TRBD2 (6 bases). V lost 6 bases and J lost 2, with 17 bases in between. The CDR3 totals 15 residues. Germline values: CDR1 SGHNT, CDR2 YYREEE (reference sequence). The CDR3 sequence is CASTRYGLLQETQYF. The CDR3 nucleotides are TGTGCCAGCACCCGTTACGGACTATTACAAGAGACCCAGTACTTC.

The rearrangement joins TRBV6-5 to TRBJ2-1; D might be TRBD1 (5 bases). This CDR3 spans 13 amino acids. Trimming left V 7 bases short and J 14 bases short, with 21 bases between. CDR1 is MNHEY, CDR2 SVGAGI, per germline. CDR3: CASTPVKTGLEFF. In DNA, the CDR3 is TGTGCCAGCACCCCCGTAAAAACAGGATTAGAGTTCTTC.

The V call is TRBV11-2, the J call TRBJ2-3; 11 bases are shared with TRBD2. This CDR3 has 15 residues. Germline assignment: CDR1 SGHAT and CDR2 FQNNGV. The J segment lost 3 bases and the V segment lost 4 bases, leaving 3 bases of the junction unmatched. The chain's CDR3 is CASSYSGGATDTQYF. The CDR3 bases are TGTGCCAGCAGCTATAGCGGGGGGGCTACAGATACGCAGTATTTT.

The chain joins TRBV20-1 to TRBJ1-2; maybe TRBD1 (5 bases). V was clipped by 6 bases and J by 8 bases, with 13 bases between them. CDR3 length equals 11 residues. From germline, CDR1 is DFQATT and CDR2 SNEGSKA (reference sequence). The CDR3 is CSAATVGGYTF. CDR3 coding DNA: TGCAGTGCAGCGACAGTAGGCGGCTACACCTTC.

This clone was seen more than once but under ten times. This chain links TRBV18 with TRBJ1-6, with D tentatively TRBD1 (6 bases). Deletions cut 2 bases from V and 8 bases from J, with 10 bases between. The CDR3 runs 14 residues. Germline lookup yields CDR1 KGHSH and CDR2 LQKENI. The CDR3 bases are TGTGCCAGCTCACCAGGGGGCAAAGATTCACCCCTCCACTTT. As protein: CASSPGGKDSPLHF.

In its sample, this clone was seen a few times. This chain links TRBV15 with TRBJ2-7; D not certain. The ends were cut back, 0 bases at V and 10 bases at J, with 10 bases in the middle. CDR1 LNHNV and CDR2 YYDKDF come from the germline V gene (reference sequence). The CDR3 totals 12 residues. The CDR3 here is CATSRDRKPQYF. The CDR3 DNA reads as TGTGCCACCAGCAGAGATAGAAAGCCCCAGTACTTC.

In the case of this clone: The identical CDR3 is also encoded by other nucleotide sequences in the sample. This chain uses TRBV28 with TRBJ2-2; maybe TRBD2 (6 bases). Germline V CDR1 and CDR2: MDHEN, SYDVKM. The CDR3 has 13 residues. Deletions cut 4 bases from V and 4 bases from J, with 7 bases between. The CDR3 is CASSSRGTGELFF. CDR3 bases: TGTGCCAGCAGTTCGCGGGGCACCGGGGAGCTGTTTTTT.